This T cell receptor beta chain was sequenced in a study of T cells expressing NK-cell markers. UMIs were included in TCR beta cDNA generated by 5'RACE template switching. TCRdb re-called the 5' RACE reads and shows each CDR3 protein once, DNA omitted. With some 150,000 distinct CDR3 sequences in the sample, the ten largest clones hold over 35%. CDR3 length equals 16 residues. CDR1 is MGHRA, CDR2 YSYEKL, per germline. Findings and caveats of the study: The HCMV specificity of the expanded NKG2C+ T cell clones stayed unresolved. Dominant NKG2C+ clonotypes in roughly 6 donors made up about 1.0-7.0% of CD8+ T cells.

In the case of this clonotype: Its cognate antigen is unknown.

The sequenced sample was blood T cells: a sorted CD56 or NKG2C T cell subset, CD4+ or CD8+ T cells, or bulk PBMC T cells (not recorded which). The source of this sequence is a woman aged 45 to 65 in good health. The rearrangement uses TRBV4-1 and TRBJ2-7; TCRdb indicates TRBD2, and absent DNA this call remains unverified. CDR3 sequence: CASSQRGAGSSYEQYF.